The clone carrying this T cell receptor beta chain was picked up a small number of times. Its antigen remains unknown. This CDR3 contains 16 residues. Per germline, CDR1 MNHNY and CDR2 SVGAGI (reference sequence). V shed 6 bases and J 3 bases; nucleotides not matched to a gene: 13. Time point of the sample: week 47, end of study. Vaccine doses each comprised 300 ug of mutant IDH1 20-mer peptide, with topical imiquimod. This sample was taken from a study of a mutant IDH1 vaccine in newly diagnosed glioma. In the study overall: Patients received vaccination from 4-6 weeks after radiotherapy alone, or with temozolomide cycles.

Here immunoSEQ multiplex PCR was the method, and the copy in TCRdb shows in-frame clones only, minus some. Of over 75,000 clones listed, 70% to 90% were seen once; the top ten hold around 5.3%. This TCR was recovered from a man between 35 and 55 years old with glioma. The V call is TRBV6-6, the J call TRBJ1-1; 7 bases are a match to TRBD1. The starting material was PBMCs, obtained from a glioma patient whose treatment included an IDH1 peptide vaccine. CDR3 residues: CASRDDRVETDTEAFF. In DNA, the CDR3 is TGTGCCAGCAGAGATGACAGGGTAGAGACAGACACTGAAGCTTTCTTT.